The 13 T cell receptor beta chains listed next were all sequenced from one sample in a study of T cells in localized non-small cell lung cancer. Generated by immunoSEQ multiplex PCR, the TCRdb table keeps only in-frame clones and is missing some. The sample comprises 25,000 to 35,000 clones, approximately 90% of which are singletons, and about 28% rests with the top ten. The starting material was peripheral blood, obtained before any cancer treatment. The receptors derive from an older female donor with stage I lung adenocarcinoma.

V and J are TRBV15 and TRBJ2-7; D may be TRBD1 (6 bases). V was cut by 0 bases and J by 5 bases, with 11 bases left in between. CDR1 and CDR2 from the germline V gene are LNHNV and YYDKDF (reference sequence). The CDR3 runs 14 residues. CDR3 protein: CATSRDSRGNEQYF. The DNA for the CDR3 is TGTGCCACCAGCAGAGATTCCAGGGGCAACGAGCAGTACTTC.

V and J are TRBV5-1 and TRBJ2-5, with 7 nucleotides matching TRBD1. Germline CDR1 SGHRS, CDR2 YFSETQ. J gave up 2 bases and V 7 bases, and 8 bases lay outside the gene matches. CDR3 size: 14 residues. CDR3 bases: TGCGCCAGCGGGCCGGGACAGCCGCAAGAGACCCAGTACTTC. Protein product: CASGPGQPQETQYF.

This sequence joins TRBV19 and TRBJ2-4; 9 bases match TRBD1. This CDR3 region has 16 residues. Trimming took 3 bases from V and 6 from J; bases not matched to a gene: 9. The germline V gene encodes CDR1 LNHDA and CDR2 SQIVND (reference sequence). CDR3 sequence (DNA): TGTGCCAGTAGTATGGGGCCGGGACAGGGAACAAACATTCAGTACTTC. It encodes CASSMGPGQGTNIQYF. Drawing the rest from reference TRBV19 and TRBJ2-4, the complete variable domain is DGGITQSPKYLFRKEGQNVTLSCEQNLNHDAMYWYRQDPGQGLRLIYYSQIVNDFQKGDIAEGYSVSREKKESFPLTVTSAQKNPTAFYLCASSMGPGQGTNIQYFGAGTRLSVL.

The rearrangement uses TRBV18 and TRBJ2-3, with D hard to call. This CDR3 has 15 amino acids. Germline V CDR1 and CDR2: KGHSH, LQKENI. The V and J ends lost 1 base and 0 bases respectively, with 8 bases between them. DNA of the CDR3: TGTGCCAGCTCACCACGGCAGGAAAGCACAGATACGCAGTATTTT. Protein sequence: CASSPRQESTDTQYF.

This chain connects TRBV6-1 to TRBJ2-7; tentatively, D is TRBD1 (6 bases). Germline loops: CDR1 MNHNS, CDR2 SASEGT. Between the trimmed V and J ends, which lost 4 bases and 1 base, there was a span of 14 bases. CDR3 length: 15 residues. The CDR3 is CASSVDRSGSYEQYF. DNA for the CDR3: TGTGCCAGCAGTGTAGACAGGTCCGGTTCCTACGAGCAGTACTTC.

The chain links TRBV7-2 to TRBJ2-7, with 10 bases aligning to TRBD2. V lost 1 base to trimming and J lost 0 bases; unmatched junction nucleotides: 3. This CDR3 region has 16 residues. Looked up from germline, CDR1 is SGHTA and CDR2 is FQGNSA. The CDR3 loop is CASSLGTSGYSYEQYF. Here the CDR3 DNA reads TGTGCCAGCAGCTTAGGGACTAGCGGATACTCCTACGAGCAGTACTTC.

The chain recombines TRBV5-8 with TRBJ2-3; D perhaps matches TRBD2 (5 bases). The CDR3 is 15 amino acids. Germline V lookup: CDR1 SGHTS, CDR2 YDEGEE. Trimming left V 0 bases short and J 1 base short, with 9 bases between. In DNA, the CDR3 is TGTGCCAGCAGCTTGGGCTTGAGGGGCACAGATACGCAGTATTTT. Translated, it gives CASSLGLRGTDTQYF.

The rearrangement links TRBV6-6 to TRBJ2-1, with D tentatively TRBD1 (6 bases). The CDR3 spans 11 residues. V dropped 9 bases and J dropped 4 bases, with 7 bases sitting between them. The germline V gene has CDR1 MNHNY and CDR2 SVGAGI (reference sequence). CDR3 sequence: CASQGYNEQFF. The CDR3, as DNA: TGTGCCAGTCAGGGGTACAATGAGCAGTTCTTC.

V and J are TRBV4-1 and TRBJ2-2, with 8 nucleotides matching TRBD2. V shed 0 bases, J shed 4 bases, and the junction held 7 bases outside the gene matches. Germline lookup yields CDR1 MGHRA and CDR2 YSYEKL. The CDR3 loop spans 17 amino acids. The CDR3 DNA reads as TGCGCCAGCAGCCAAGAAGGTTCTACTAGCGGCACCGGGGAGCTGTTTTTT. This gives the protein CASSQEGSTSGTGELFF.

This chain joins TRBV25-1 and TRBJ2-1; 11 bases align to TRBD1. The CDR3 is 17 amino acids. Trimming cost V 6 bases and J 8 bases; bases outside gene matches: 15. The germline V gene encodes CDR1 MGHDK and CDR2 SYGVNS. The CDR3 loop reads CASRSSLGTGGLDEQFF. CDR3 DNA sequence: TGTGCCAGCAGGTCCAGCCTGGGGACAGGGGGATTGGATGAGCAGTTCTTC.

The rearrangement joins TRBV5-1 to TRBJ2-2; the D gene is possibly TRBD1 (5 bases). Germline V gene sequence: CDR1 SGHRS, CDR2 YFSETQ. V was pared by 4 bases and J by 3 bases, with 10 bases between. This CDR3 comprises 14 residues. CDR3 nucleotides: TGCGCCAGCAGCCCGGAAGGGGACACCGGGGAGCTGTTTTTT. Amino acid sequence: CASSPEGDTGELFF.

This rearrangement joins TRBV29-1 to TRBJ1-4; D is undetermined. The CDR3 has 11 amino acids. The germline V gene encodes CDR1 SQVTM and CDR2 ANQGSEA. The V gene lost 8 bases and the J gene lost 0 bases, with 4 bases spanning the gap. DNA of the CDR3: TGCAGCTCTGCAACTAATGAAAAACTGTTTTTT. It translates to CSSATNEKLFF.

The V call is TRBV27, the J call TRBJ2-1; D may be TRBD2 (5 bases). V lost 3 bases and J 5 bases, leaving 11 bases between the germline ends. Germline CDR1 MNHEY, CDR2 SMNVEV (reference sequence). This CDR3 has 14 amino acids. The CDR3 sequence: CASSFTGKNNEQFF. The CDR3 DNA reads TGTGCCAGCAGTTTTACCGGGAAAAACAATGAGCAGTTCTTC.